This T cell receptor beta chain was obtained from a study of cytotoxic CD8 clonotypes in ibrutinib-treated CLL. Study-wide background: IGHV unmutated 17 to 18; relapsed/refractory fewer than 13; treatment-naive more than 14.

Regarding the study as a whole: Clonality rose at ibrutinib response, held steady in sustained remission, and fell toward baseline at progression. Public clonotypes occurred uncommonly; on treatment, they contracted or remained stable.

Comment on this clone: Its antigen is not known.

CDR1 PRHDT and CDR2 FYEKMQ come from the germline V gene (reference sequence). This CDR3 is 15 amino acids long. Trimming removed 5 bases from V and 4 bases from J; junction bases left unmatched: 8. T cells were sequenced at a targeted depth of 1 in 200,000 to 1 in 1 million. Measured with immunoSEQ multiplex PCR; TCRdb has only the in-frame clones, and not every one. The sample lists hundreds of thousands of clones, 67% seen once, with just under 6.5% in the top ten. The rearrangement links TRBV13 to TRBJ2-3; 8 bases fit TRBD1. The source is a human donor with chronic lymphocytic leukemia. The material sequenced was PBMCs, taken after 36 months of ibrutinib treatment. DNA of the CDR3: TGTGCCAGCAGCATACAGGGGGGTGGTGCAGATACGCAGTATTTT. Encoded protein: CASSIQGGGADTQYF. The full variable domain, with the rest looked up from reference TRBV13 and TRBJ2-3, is AAGVIQSPRHLIKEKRETATLKCYPIPRHDTVYWYQQGPGQDPQFLISFYEKMQSDKGSIPDRFSAQQFSDYHSELNMSSLELGDSALYFCASSIQGGGADTQYFGPGTRLTVL.